This record looks at one T cell receptor beta chain sequence and its context. Its antigen is undetermined. This specimen comes from a study of graft-versus-host responses after intestinal transplantation. Study-wide background: Each patient got anti-thymocyte globulin induction, then tacrolimus and steroids for roughly 3 years.

Study observations and caveats: Researchers found GvH clones in recipient marrow, and some showed up first in ileum or blood.

Produced via immunoSEQ multiplex PCR; TCRdb's table is partial and in-frame only. The data contain approximately 100,000 clones, about 83% of them seen just once; the ten biggest clones take up roughly 1.4%. The V end lost 7 bases, the J end lost 3 bases, and 21 bases lay between the germline ends. Germline CDR1 reads LNHDA; CDR2 reads SQIVND (reference sequence). The CDR3 contains 16 residues. The TCR was taken from a human patient who received an intestinal transplant, so some T cells may come from the graft donor. The chain joins TRBV19 to TRBJ2-5, with TRBD1 as a possible D gene (7 bases). The specimen was PBMCs, collected 255 days after intestinal transplant. The CDR3 is CASTGSAGQAKETQYF. As DNA, the CDR3 is TGTGCCAGTACCGGGAGCGCTGGACAGGCAAAAGAGACCCAGTACTTC.